The T cell receptor (beta chain) under discussion was sequenced for a study of shared clonotypes between healthy human individuals (dated by TCRdb to about 2020). Broadly, across the study: A couple of women and a few men aged 18 to 49 years were included in the cohort. For each donor, CD4 naive and CD4 memory were each given three plates, CD8 naive was given two plates, and CD8 memory was given one plate. To estimate repertoire size and how much clonotypes are shared between individuals, the study performed deep sequencing of blood TCR repertoires from about five healthy adults. Libraries were prepared and TCR repertoires were sequenced by different laboratories using diverse techniques, in order to increase sequencing depth and limit assay-specific biases. Leukapheresis yielded between about 0.85 and 10 billion PBMCs per donor. Paper-wide results and their limitations: Compared with non-shared clonotypes, clonotypes shared by all four sorted-subset donors had higher generation probabilities. Incomplete sequencing was indicated by rarefaction of sorted-subset datasets, despite the large sequencing depth. About 5% of naive CD4, 3.5% of naive CD8, approximately 2.2% of memory CD4, and about 0.4% of memory CD8 clonotypes were shared across several donors. Based on pairwise subsampling, the degree of clonotype sharing among donors was expected to be affected by sequencing depth. Because the study included only a small number of donors, the genetic and exposure-history diversity represented was limited. Larger estimated clonotype richness was generally found for naive subsets than for memory subsets. Sampling was limited to blood, and TCR repertoires in tissue likely differ from TCR repertoires in blood.

Based on the germline V gene, the CDR1 and CDR2 sequences are MDHEN and SYDVKM. The cysteine opens and the phenylalanine closes a CDR3 of 15 amino acids. Only the CDR3 portion is preserved as DNA: 45 bases, with reading frame beginning at the first base. Ends trimmed: V by 3 bases, J by 7 bases; bases unmatched to a gene: 7. This clone came up once. This receptor's antigen is unknown. Nothing much larger sits one base from this clone, and base qualities are not available. TCR CDR3 regions were amplified from genomic DNA by multiplex PCR using the deep immunoSEQ assay. For each cell subset, the extracted genomic DNA was distributed evenly across all wells of several immunoSEQ 96-well plates, and each plate served as one replicate. Each replicate PCR for sorted subsets received around 0.2 ug genomic DNA, equal to tens of thousands of T cell genomes. The purified libraries were quantified using a Qubit 3.0 fluorometer, sized with a Bioanalyzer 2100, and then quantified again using the KAPA Library Quantification kit. Each immunoSEQ 96-well plate was sequenced on its own single-read 150-cycle Illumina NextSeq 550 flow cell. Processing in the source paper ran as follows. Because the immunoSEQ output included only junctional sequences and no quality scores, the filtering could not be the same as the filtering used for full-length reads. Sequences were annotated with PyIR, a Python wrapper for IgBLAST v1.9, and V/J genes and CDR3 were assigned using IMGT germline references. Reads were removed for weak V/J assignments (E-value above 1e-6), missing CDR3, stop codons, out-of-frame junctions, or ambiguous translated residues. V3J clonotypes were defined as sequences sharing the same inferred V gene, J gene, and CDR3 amino acid sequence. Percentage overlap between repertoires was computed as shared unique clonotypes divided by the size of the smaller repertoire. RTK rarefaction, the Chao1 estimator, and Recon v2.1 estimates of unobserved clonotypes were used to assess repertoire richness. OLGA was used to compute generation probabilities for all TCRbeta clonotypes that the gDNA method yielded from a handful of donors. The table was pulled from immuneACCESS by TCRdb, which kept in-frame rearrangements only. Such tables lose some clones; where checked, under half of the loss comes from unresolved V genes, and the rest has no known cause. The V and J calls and clone size were taken over from that table, and D and trimming were inferred from the DNA. In all, the sample holds some 200,000 clones, and 90% to 95% of those were seen once. The ten most abundant clones make up 0.067% of the sample.

Healthy HIV-negative adults with no recently reported acute infections or vaccinations were included as donors. Only Caucasian adults living in Nashville, Tennessee, USA were represented among the donors. CD4+ T cells were enriched by magnetic negative selection; naive cells were then positively selected on CD45RA, and the negative fraction formed the memory subset. Blood was obtained by leukapheresis, after which PBMCs were separated by Ficoll-Histopaque density gradient centrifugation and cryopreserved in liquid nitrogen vapor phase. Analytical flow cytometry was used to check the purity and quantity of each magnetically sorted T cell population. Each sorted fraction had its genomic DNA isolated and then quantified by UV absorbance on a Nanodrop 2000c.

The chain was built from TRBV28 and TRBJ1-5; 9 central nucleotides agree with TRBD1. The sample was naive CD4+ T cells sorted from blood. In the paper's terms, the cell subset or site label means: CD45RA+ positively selected. The clonotype originates from a woman in her twenties or thirties in good health. Here the CDR3 is given as CASSFRTGGWQPQHF. The sequenced DNA: TGTGCCAGCAGTTTCCGAACAGGGGGCTGGCAGCCCCAGCATTTT.